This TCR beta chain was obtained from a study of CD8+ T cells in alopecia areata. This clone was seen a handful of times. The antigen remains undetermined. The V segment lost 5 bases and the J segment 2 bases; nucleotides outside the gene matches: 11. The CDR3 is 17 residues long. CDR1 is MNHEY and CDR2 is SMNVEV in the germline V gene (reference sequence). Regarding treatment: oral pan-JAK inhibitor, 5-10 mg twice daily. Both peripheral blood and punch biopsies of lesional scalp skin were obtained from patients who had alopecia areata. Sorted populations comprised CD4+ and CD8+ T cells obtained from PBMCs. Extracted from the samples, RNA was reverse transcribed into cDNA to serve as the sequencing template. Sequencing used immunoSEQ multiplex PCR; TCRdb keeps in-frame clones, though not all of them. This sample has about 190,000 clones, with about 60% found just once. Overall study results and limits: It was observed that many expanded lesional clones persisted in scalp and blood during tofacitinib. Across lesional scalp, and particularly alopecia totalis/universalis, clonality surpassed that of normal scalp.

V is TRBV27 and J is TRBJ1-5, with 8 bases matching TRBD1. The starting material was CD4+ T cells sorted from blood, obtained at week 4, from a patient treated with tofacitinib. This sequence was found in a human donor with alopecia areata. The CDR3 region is CASSPTRQGMGNQPQHF. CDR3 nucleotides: TGTGCCAGCAGTCCCACAAGACAGGGGATGGGCAATCAGCCCCAGCATTTT.